This entry features one TCR beta chain sequence. Its antigen is currently unknown. Germline loops: CDR1 SGHRS, CDR2 YFSETQ. This CDR3 comprises 15 residues. Trimming left V 4 bases short and J 1 base short, with 11 bases between. This sample is part of a study of T cell responses to AZD1222 COVID-19 vaccine. Study-level results: Repertoires in all cases were sampled only once the peak T cell response had passed. Unmutated variant regions are reportedly targeted by nearly half of spike-specific TCRs.

Sequencing used immunoSEQ multiplex PCR; TCRdb keeps in-frame clones, though not all of them. The sample carries over 85,000 clones, 65% to 85% recorded once. The specimen was peripheral blood, collected 28 days after the second AZD1222 dose. J is TRBJ2-2 and V is TRBV5-1; D perhaps matches TRBD2 (5 bases). This clonotype was sampled from an adult who received the AZD1222 COVID-19 vaccine. The DNA of the CDR3 is TGCGCCAGCAGCCTGAGGGTGGGGAACACCGGGGAGCTGTTTTTT. It encodes CASSLRVGNTGELFF.